The following is a T cell receptor (beta chain) sequence with its context. CDR3 length equals 16 residues. The germline V gene encodes CDR1 SGHRS and CDR2 YFSETQ. J gave up 3 bases and V 2 bases, and 3 bases lay outside the gene matches. These data originate in a study of radiation and T cells in renal cell carcinoma. Documented time point: blood 4 weeks post-SBRT, at nephrectomy. This sample's treatment: 15 Gy SBRT to primary tumor, nephrectomy 4 weeks later. Generated by immunoSEQ multiplex PCR, the TCRdb table keeps only in-frame clones and is missing some. The data hold some 64,000 clones, with roughly 80% observed a single time.

The sequence was collected from a man in his sixties with renal cell carcinoma. This chain connects TRBV5-1 to TRBJ2-3, with 13 bases that match TRBD2. The sequencing here drew on blood, taken from a patient whose treatment included radiotherapy and nephrectomy. CDR3 DNA: TGCGCCAGCAGCTTACTAGCGGGAGGGAGGACAGATACGCAGTATTTT. Amino acids: CASSLLAGGRTDTQYF.